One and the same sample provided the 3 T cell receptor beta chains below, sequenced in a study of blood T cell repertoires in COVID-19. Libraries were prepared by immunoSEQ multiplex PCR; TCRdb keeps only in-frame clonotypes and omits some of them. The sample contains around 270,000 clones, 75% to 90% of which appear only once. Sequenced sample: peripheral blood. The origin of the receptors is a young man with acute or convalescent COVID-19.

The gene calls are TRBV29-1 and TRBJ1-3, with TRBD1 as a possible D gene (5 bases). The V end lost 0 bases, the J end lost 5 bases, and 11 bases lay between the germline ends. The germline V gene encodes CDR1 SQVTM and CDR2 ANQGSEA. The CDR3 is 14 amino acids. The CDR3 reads CSVEDQGARNTIYF. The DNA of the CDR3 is TGCAGCGTTGAAGATCAAGGGGCCCGAAACACCATATATTTT. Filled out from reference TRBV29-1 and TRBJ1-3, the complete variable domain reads SAVISQKPSRDICQRGTSLTIQCQVDSQVTMMFWYRQQPGQSLTLIATANQGSEATYESGFVIDKFPISRPNLTFSTLTVSNMSPEDSSIYLCSVEDQGARNTIYFGEGSWLTVV.

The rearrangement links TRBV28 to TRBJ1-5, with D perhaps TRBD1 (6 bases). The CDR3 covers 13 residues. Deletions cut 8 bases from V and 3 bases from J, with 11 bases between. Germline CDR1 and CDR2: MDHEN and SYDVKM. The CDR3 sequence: CASSDRPNQPQHF. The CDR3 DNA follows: TGTGCCAGCTCGGACAGACCCAATCAGCCCCAGCATTTT. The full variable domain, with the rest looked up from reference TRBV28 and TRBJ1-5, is DVKVTQSSRYLVKRTGEKVFLECVQDMDHENMFWYRQDPGLGLRLIYFSYDVKMKEKGDIPEGYSVSREKKERFSLILESASTNQTSMYLCASSDRPNQPQHFGDGTRLSIL.

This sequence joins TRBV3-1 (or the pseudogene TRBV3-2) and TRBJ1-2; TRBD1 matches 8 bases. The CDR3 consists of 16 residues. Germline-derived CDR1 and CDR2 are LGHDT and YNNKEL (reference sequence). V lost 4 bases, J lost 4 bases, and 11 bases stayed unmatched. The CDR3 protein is CASSLGTGGLGYGYTF. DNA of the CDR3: TGTGCCAGCAGCCTGGGGACAGGTGGTCTCGGCTATGGCTACACCTTC.